This T cell receptor beta chain comes out of a study of human CD8 memory T cell subsets (dated by TCRdb to the early 2020s). For the study in its entirety: To assess how stem-like (TSTEM), progenitor exhausted-like (TPEX) and effector memory CD8+ T cell subsets are clonally related, the TCRbeta repertoires of these three subsets were compared. Six donors each provided TSTEM, TPEX and effector memory subsets, and TCRbeta repertoires were obtained from all six.

A Human TCR Profiling Kit was used to prepare UMI-labeled 5' RACE TCRbeta libraries. Every TCRbeta library was prepared in parallel, with the same number of PCR cycles used for all of the libraries. Per the original workflow: Between roughly 2,600 and 20,000 functional CDR3beta clonotypes were contained in each TCRbeta library. UMI extraction and consensus assembly used MIGEC 1.2.9, requiring at least three reads per UMI. In-frame CDR3beta repertoires were extracted with MiXCR 3.0.3. Each sample was downsampled to 42,000 randomly selected UMIs before diversity metrics were calculated in VDJtools 1.2.1. For each sample pair, the repertoire overlap metrics D, R and F2 were calculated in VDJtools using the top 3,000 clones. With the reads reprocessed by TCRdb, a single entry stands for each CDR3 protein sequence and no DNA is reported. In this record, the V and J calls reflect TCRdb's handling and not the investigators' own analysis. The sample's records list 10,000 to 12,000 distinct CDR3 sequences. Of the sample, 20% to 25% is held by the ten largest clones.

Density gradient separation was used to isolate peripheral blood mononuclear cells from healthy donor buffy coats. Negative magnetic separation using EasySep or MojoSort CD8+ T cell isolation kits was how the study enriched total CD8+ T cells. For each subset, total RNA was extracted using an RNeasy Mini Kit from duplicate vials of around 150,000 sorted CD8+ T cells. PBMCs were used either fresh or after being cryopreserved in fetal bovine serum containing about 9.8% DMSO. Fluorescence-activated cell sorting on a FACSAria III was used to sort the CD8+ T cell subsets to purity. What the study reported, not specific to this receptor: The stem-like TSTEM and TPEX subsets each shared clonotypes with effector memory cells, but the TSTEM and TPEX repertoires had minimal overlap with each other, suggesting distinct antigen spectra. TSTEM and TPEX subsets showed similarly high normalized Shannon-Wiener diversity, whereas effector memory subsets were comparatively less diverse. Chao1 estimates suggested greater repertoire diversity in TSTEM than in TPEX subsets, potentially reflecting a broader range of specificities. Only TCRbeta chains were sequenced, and repertoire comparisons rested on six donors tested with paired t-tests and Bonferroni correction.

Remarks on this clonotype: What antigen it recognizes has not been identified.

The CDR3, cysteine through phenylalanine, is 14 amino acids long. There is no recorded DNA. Recombination joined TRBV12-3 or TRBV12-4 with TRBJ2-5; absent DNA, TCRdb's TRBD1 call cannot be checked. The sequencing sample was made of CD8+ T cells from PBMCs. The source is a human donor in good health. CDR3 loop: CASSSRRGQETQYF.